This TCR beta chain was sequenced during a study of T-cell reconstitution after alpha-beta-depleted transplantation in children. Study outcomes and limitations: Fresh T-cell production supplied most of the T-cell counts and diversity seen one year after transplant.

TCRbeta library preparation incorporated unique molecular identifiers. In TCRdb, the PCR reads were re-called with MiXCR into one record per CDR3 protein. The sample shows about 1,000,000 distinct CDR3 sequences, about 31% of them seen only once. Worth noting for this clonotype: Antigen: not known.

This CDR3 region has 15 residues. The germline V and J ends were trimmed by 0 bases and 6 bases, with 13 bases remaining between them. Germline V gene lookup returns CDR1 SGDLS and CDR2 YYNGEE. V is TRBV9 and J is TRBJ1-5; no reliable D call. The sequences come from PBMCs, mostly from graft donor cells, collected 360 days after TCRalphabeta/CD19-depleted stem cell transplant. This sequence was found in a boy under two years old who had a stem cell transplant for SCID, so the T cells may come from the graft donor. The CDR3 is CASSVEGQAGQPQHF. The CDR3 DNA follows: TGTGCCAGCAGCGTAGAAGGGCAGGCCGGTCAGCCCCAGCATTTT. The full variable domain, with the rest looked up from reference TRBV9 and TRBJ1-5, is DSGVTQTPKHLITATGQRVTLRCSPRSGDLSVYWYQQSLDQGLQFLIQYYNGEERAKGNILERFSAQQFPDLHSELNLSSLELGDSALYFCASSVEGQAGQPQHFGDGTRLSIL.